This TCR beta chain was captured in a study of blood T cell repertoires in COVID-19. Study at large: The United States, Italy and Spain provided the acute and convalescent COVID-19 samples.

This clone was seen just once. As originally analysed: Amplification with reference gene primers provided the estimates of nucleated cell counts. Clones were sequenced by immunoSEQ multiplex PCR, and TCRdb holds only the in-frame ones, with some missing. V, J and clone size are taken as reported in that table, and D and trimming were inferred from the DNA itself. The sample contains under 250,000 clones, approximately 82% of which appear only once. Unmatched junction bases numbered 7, after V lost 0 bases and J lost 7 bases. CDR3 length equals 14 residues. CDR1 is SGHNT, CDR2 YYREEE, per germline (reference sequence).

Sequences were obtained from peripheral blood. This receptor was taken from a human donor in a cohort sampled during active COVID-19. The genes are TRBV5-4 and TRBJ2-7; 7 bases fit TRBD2. For the CDR3, the DNA is TGTGCCAGCAGCTTGGGGCTAGCGGCCTCTGAGCAGTACTTC. It yields the protein CASSLGLAASEQYF.